Listed below are T cell receptor beta chains from one sample, sequenced in a study of identifying expanded T cells in peripheral blood. Produced via immunoSEQ multiplex PCR; TCRdb's table is partial and in-frame only. The data show tens of thousands of clones, 89% seen once. The sample comprised blood. These receptors were taken from a person aged 18-69 years in good health. Both conserved end residues are part of each CDR3. A D gene is named only where the DNA matches it firmly. Size values are once, few and many counts, or a class for expanded clones, and some rows have none.

D gene	V gene	clone size	J gene	CDR3 DNA	CDR3 protein
TRBD1	TRBV7-2	-	TRBJ1-5	TGTGCCAGCAGCTTAGATTCAGGGGGTGGGGATCAGCCCCAGCATTTT	CASSLDSGGGDQPQHF
TRBD1	TRBV30	-	TRBJ1-5	TGTGCCTGGAGTCCTTTAGGGGGCGCAGGTCAGCCCCAGCATTTT	CAWSPLGGAGQPQHF
TRBD1	TRBV6-6	-	TRBJ1-2	TGTGCCAGCAGTACCCAGACAGGGGACTATGGCTACACCTTC	CASSTQTGDYGYTF
-	TRBV28	-	TRBJ2-4	TGTGCCAGCAGCCCCAGCGGGCTAGCCAAAAACATTCAGTACTTC	CASSPSGLAKNIQYF
TRBD1	TRBV27	-	TRBJ1-2	TGTGCCAGCAGTGGACAGGCTAACTATGGCTACACCTTC	CASSGQANYGYTF
-	TRBV11-2	-	TRBJ2-3	TGTGCCAGTCGCTCCGCAGATACGCAGTATTTT	CASRSADTQYF
-	TRBV28	-	TRBJ2-1	TGTGCCAGCAGCCTGGCCGTGACAGGATACAATGAGCAGTTCTTC	CASSLAVTGYNEQFF
-	TRBV11-2	-	TRBJ2-7	TGTGCCAGCAGCCGGCGAAGCTCCTACGAGCAGTACTTC	CASSRRSSYEQYF
-	TRBV5-1	-	TRBJ2-7	TGCGCCAGCAGCCCGCAGGGGACACCGTCCTACGAGCAGTACTTC	CASSPQGTPSYEQYF
TRBD2	TRBV5-4	-	TRBJ2-5	TGTGCCAGCAGCTTGTCTAGCGGGGGGCTAGAGACCCAGTACTTC	CASSLSSGGLETQYF
TRBD2	TRBV9	-	TRBJ2-3	TGTGCCAGCAGCGTAGCGCCGAGCGGGAGAGGTACAGATACGCAGTATTTT	CASSVAPSGRGTDTQYF
TRBD2	TRBV27	-	TRBJ2-1	TGTGCCAGCAGATTCGAGTCTAGCGGGAGGGTAAACAATGAGCAGTTCTTC	CASRFESSGRVNNEQFF
TRBD1	TRBV5-6	-	TRBJ1-2	TGTGCCAGCAGCTTGGTGGACAGGGGAGGCTACACCTTC	CASSLVDRGGYTF
-	TRBV7-2	-	TRBJ2-7	TGTGCCAGCAGCTTAGTCGACAAACGCCTTTACGAGCAGTACTTC	CASSLVDKRLYEQYF
-	TRBV19	once	TRBJ2-5	TGTGCCAGTAGTATAAGAGGAGCGGAAGAGACCCAGTACTTC	CASSIRGAEETQYF
-	TRBV7-2	-	TRBJ1-6	TGTGCCAGCAGTATGACAGCACCCAGCCTGAATTCACCCCTCCACTTT	CASSMTAPSLNSPLHF
-	TRBV29-1	-	TRBJ2-3	TGCAGCGCCCTAGAGCGTCACTTGCCGCAGTATTTT	CSALERHLPQYF